A selection of T cell receptor beta chains follows, all from one sample in a study of post-analysis software for immune sequencing data. MiXCR, run by TCRdb on the PCR reads, gives a single entry per CDR3 protein. The table has 160,000 or so distinct CDR3 sequences, around 36% seen once; the top ten hold 25% to 35%. The specimen was blood, collected after autologous hematopoietic stem cell transplantation. These receptors were obtained from a girl aged 5-17 years with multiple sclerosis. Each CDR3 is given with its conserved first and last residue.

TRBV9	CASSVVLGSPLHF
TRBV12-3/TRBV12-4	CASTSPGTQYF
TRBV7-2	CASSEGGGRETQYF
TRBV7-2	CASSLTGQGIETQYF
TRBV19	CASRAGLAGGIEQFF
TRBV6-2/TRBV6-3	CASSPIIAGGGYEQFF
TRBV7-8	CASSSPGYLRETQYF
TRBV27	CASSLRGGGRSLRYEQYF
TRBV28	CASSTGGGTYEQYF
TRBV20-1	CSARVFSSWDKETQYF
TRBV7-9	CASSSGGSNYGYTF
TRBV7-9	CASSLPTGPNYGYTF
TRBV27	CASSLDGYNEQFF
TRBV20-1	CSASDPSVFTDTQYF
TRBV7-9	CASSSYVVSGANVLTF
TRBV7-2	CASTLVSGSRGETQYF
TRBV12-3/TRBV12-4	CASSFGTGAYAEAFF
TRBV12-3/TRBV12-4	CASIGTSGILSKNIQYF
TRBV5-1	CASSSGQEWAQYF
TRBV7-9	CASSFGGKDEQYF
TRBV25-1	CASSTQGGTEAFF
TRBV10-3	CACGGDQGDEQFF
TRBV7-3	CVSSLTQRITDTQYF
TRBV20-1	CSARAPEGETQYF
TRBV20-1	CSAPPLVEGNEQFF
TRBV7-9	CASSQDGSSYEQYF
TRBV7-6	CASSLVAGESTDTQYF
TRBV6-2/TRBV6-3	CASSNRTGGTYEQYF
TRBV6-6	CASSQEVGSSYNEQFF
TRBV7-9	CASGGVYGYTF
TRBV7-3	CASSTAGGLDEQFF
TRBV27	CASSLGGRSYEQYF
TRBV11-2	CASSSIRGGRRETQYF